The 20 T cell receptor beta chains below come from one sample, sequenced in a study of cytomegalovirus exposure and HLA in healthy donors. A multiplex PCR was run with 60 Vbeta primers and 13 Jbeta primers. Clones were sequenced by immunoSEQ multiplex PCR, and TCRdb holds only the in-frame ones, with some missing. The repertoire holds 85,000 to 90,000 clones, around 85% seen once, with about 2.5% in the top ten. Sequencing was done on a sample of PBMCs. The receptors shown here come from a man aged 25 to 40 in good health and CMV-seronegative.

The chain carries TRBV19 and TRBJ1-5; 9 bases line up with TRBD1. Germline V CDR1 and CDR2: LNHDA, SQIVND (reference sequence). This CDR3 region has 14 residues. Trimming at V came to 6 bases and at J to 4 bases, leaving 4 bases not matched to a gene. Written as DNA, the CDR3 is TGTGCCAGTAGCCCGACAGGGGGTAATCAGCCCCAGCATTTT. Translated: CASSPTGGNQPQHF. Full variable domain (remainder filled in from reference TRBV19 and TRBJ1-5): DGGITQSPKYLFRKEGQNVTLSCEQNLNHDAMYWYRQDPGQGLRLIYYSQIVNDFQKGDIAEGYSVSREKKESFPLTVTSAQKNPTAFYLCASSPTGGNQPQHFGDGTRLSIL.

The rearrangement uses TRBV6-6 and TRBJ2-5; the match to TRBD1 covers 8 bases. This CDR3 region has 15 residues. Germline CDR1 MNHNY, CDR2 SVGAGI (reference sequence). Trimming took 2 bases from V and 5 from J; bases not matched to a gene: 7. In nucleotides, the CDR3 is TGTGCCAGCAGTTACCAGGGGGCAGGGGGCGAGACCCAGTACTTC. Amino acid sequence: CASSYQGAGGETQYF.

CDR3: CASSENRLQPQHF. The DNA of the CDR3 is TGTGCCAGCAGTGAAAACCGACTTCAGCCCCAGCATTTT. The chain uses TRBV2 and TRBJ1-5, with D hard to call. The CDR3 consists of 13 residues. From germline, CDR1 is SNHLY and CDR2 FYNNEI. Trimming took 2 bases from V and 6 from J, leaving 8 bases between them.

This clone showed up just a few times. Other DNA variants within this sample encode the same CDR3. The chain employs TRBV30 and TRBJ1-1; D is unresolved. The CDR3 is made up of 11 amino acids. Trimming took off 0 bases at V and 8 bases at J, with 7 bases between the two ends. CDR1 is GTSNPN and CDR2 is SVGIG in the germline V gene (reference sequence). CDR3 region: CAWSVLEEAFF. The DNA for the CDR3 is TGTGCCTGGAGTGTACTCGAGGAAGCTTTCTTT.

This clone was counted a few times. CDR3 sequence reads: CASGYRGIETQYF. In DNA, the CDR3 is TGTGCCAGCGGCTACAGGGGAATAGAGACCCAGTACTTC. The gene calls are TRBV6-6 and TRBJ2-5; 7 bases are a match to TRBD1. CDR1 is MNHNY and CDR2 is SVGAGI in the germline V gene (reference sequence). J was trimmed by 4 bases and V by 8 bases; bases with no gene match: 7. The CDR3 has 13 residues.

This clone was seen only a few times. The chain has TRBV19 and TRBJ1-1, with no clear D. Trimming removed 5 bases from V and 3 bases from J, with 19 bases in between. Per germline, CDR1 LNHDA and CDR2 SQIVND (reference sequence). The CDR3 consists of 16 residues. CDR3: CASSAVLEQPYTEAFF. The CDR3 DNA follows: TGTGCCAGTAGTGCCGTTTTGGAGCAACCCTACACTGAAGCTTTCTTT.

A note on this clone: The same CDR3 is also encoded by other DNA sequences in this sample. The chain combines TRBV5-1 with TRBJ1-1; no firm D call. The CDR3 spans 14 residues. The germline V and J ends were trimmed by 0 bases and 1 base, with 7 bases remaining between them. Germline lookup yields CDR1 SGHRS and CDR2 YFSETQ. In nucleotides, the CDR3 is TGCGCCAGCAGCTTGGGCCAACAGAACACTGAAGCTTTCTTT. This encodes CASSLGQQNTEAFF.

The gene calls are TRBV29-1 and TRBJ2-2; 9 nucleotides agree with TRBD1. The CDR3 extends over 15 amino acids. V was pared by 6 bases and J by 3 bases, with 8 bases of the junction left unmatched. Looked up from germline, CDR1 is SQVTM and CDR2 is ANQGSEA. This CDR3 reads CSVRQRTGDTGELFF. As DNA, the CDR3 is TGCAGCGTCCGTCAACGGACAGGGGACACCGGGGAGCTGTTTTTT.

The table lists this clone with a count of one. The rearrangement uses TRBV29-1 and TRBJ1-1; 8 bases fit TRBD1. Germline values: CDR1 SQVTM, CDR2 ANQGSEA. J gave up 5 bases and V 7 bases, and 9 bases lay outside the gene matches. CDR3 size: 13 residues. For the CDR3, the DNA is TGCAGCGCTAGAAATCAGGGGGCGACTGAAGCTTTCTTT. It yields the protein CSARNQGATEAFF.

DNA of the CDR3: TGTGCCAGCAGTCAGGGGTTTGAAGCTTTCTTT. Amino acids: CASSQGFEAFF. This sequence joins TRBV27 and TRBJ1-1; a weak D match, TRBD1 (6 bases). Germline V CDR1 and CDR2: MNHEY, SMNVEV (reference sequence). V gave up 5 bases and J gave up 7 bases, with 8 bases separating them. The CDR3 spans 11 residues.

This clone has only a few counts. J is TRBJ2-1 and V is TRBV18; 11 bases are shared with TRBD2. V trimming: 3 bases; J trimming: 0 bases; junction bases outside the gene matches: 7. The CDR3 contains 18 residues. The germline V gene encodes CDR1 KGHSH and CDR2 LQKENI. This CDR3 is CASSPMASGGFSYNEQFF. Here the CDR3 DNA reads TGTGCCAGCTCACCGATGGCTAGCGGGGGGTTCTCCTACAATGAGCAGTTCTTC.

This chain uses TRBV30 with TRBJ1-2; D unresolved. Germline loops: CDR1 GTSNPN, CDR2 SVGIG (reference sequence). The CDR3 contains 12 residues. Trimming took off 2 bases at V and 4 bases at J, with 8 bases between the two ends. The CDR3: CAWSTDFYGYTF. The CDR3 DNA is TGTGCCTGGAGTACGGACTTCTATGGCTACACCTTC. Drawing the rest from reference TRBV30 and TRBJ1-2, the complete variable domain is SQTIHQWPATLVQPVGSPLSLECTVEGTSNPNLYWYRQAAGRGLQLLFYSVGIGQISSEVPQNLSASRPQDRQFILSSKKLLLSDSGFYLCAWSTDFYGYTFGSGTRLTVV.

The chain has TRBV6-1 and TRBJ1-2; the D is unclear. With 2 bases removed from V and 1 base from J, the gap between germline ends came to 5 bases. The CDR3 contains 13 residues. Looked up from germline, CDR1 is MNHNS and CDR2 is SASEGT. The CDR3 loop is CASSETINYGYTF. CDR3 sequence (DNA): TGTGCCAGCAGTGAAACAATTAACTATGGCTACACCTTC.

This chain links TRBV7-9 with TRBJ2-1; possibly TRBD2 for D (5 bases). There are 16 residues in the CDR3. Germline V gene data show CDR1 as SEHNR and CDR2 as FQNEAQ (reference sequence). Trimming shortened V by 5 bases and J by 1 base, and 15 bases separated the two germline ends. As DNA, the CDR3 is TGTGCCAGCAGCCCCCTCGCGGGTGTATCCTACAATGAGCAGTTCTTC. It codes for CASSPLAGVSYNEQFF.

This sequence joins TRBV4-2 and TRBJ2-3; the match to TRBD1 covers 9 bases. CDR1 is LGHNA and CDR2 is YNFKEQ in the germline V gene. Unmatched junction bases numbered 9, after V lost 0 bases and J lost 5 bases. This CDR3 is 17 amino acids long. The CDR3 nucleotides are TGTGCCAGCAGCCAAGAGGAGCCGGGACAGGGAGGAGATACGCAGTATTTT. Its protein is CASSQEEPGQGGDTQYF.

This clone was seen a few times. This chain uses TRBV19 with TRBJ1-4; D unclear. The CDR3 totals 14 residues. Germline V gene data show CDR1 as LNHDA and CDR2 as SQIVND (reference sequence). V lost 5 bases to trimming and J lost 8 bases, with 15 bases between them. The CDR3 DNA is TGTGCCAGTAGTCTCAGACGACAAAGCGAAAAACTGTTTTTT. It encodes CASSLRRQSEKLFF. The full variable domain, its missing parts supplied by reference TRBV19 and TRBJ1-4, is DGGITQSPKYLFRKEGQNVTLSCEQNLNHDAMYWYRQDPGQGLRLIYYSQIVNDFQKGDIAEGYSVSREKKESFPLTVTSAQKNPTAFYLCASSLRRQSEKLFFGSGTQLSVL.

The chain links TRBV5-1 to TRBJ2-7; tentative D call: TRBD1 (6 bases). CDR1 and CDR2 (germline): SGHRS, YFSETQ. The CDR3 loop spans 14 amino acids. V lost 5 bases and J lost 1, with 13 bases in between. This CDR3 reads CASRAGTPSYEQYF. CDR3 nucleotide sequence: TGCGCCAGCAGGGCCGGGACACCTTCCTACGAGCAGTACTTC.

This clone was seen a few times. V and J are TRBV6-5 and TRBJ1-1; D perhaps matches TRBD1 (5 bases). The CDR3 contains 14 residues. V was shortened by 9 bases and J by 3 bases, with 17 bases between the two germline ends. CDR1 and CDR2 (germline): MNHEY, SVGAGI. In nucleotides, the CDR3 is TGTGCCAGTAGATCGACGGACAAATACACTGAAGCTTTCTTT. Protein product: CASRSTDKYTEAFF.

The chain carries TRBV10-2 and TRBJ1-6; D possibly corresponds to TRBD1 (6 bases). CDR3 length equals 15 residues. V lost 2 bases and J 9 bases, leaving 14 bases between the germline ends. Germline lookup yields CDR1 WSHSY and CDR2 SAAADI. The CDR3 DNA is TGCGCCAGCAGTGAGGACAGGATAAGGGGTTCACCCCTCCACTTT. Translated: CASSEDRIRGSPLHF.

The chain links TRBV4-3 to TRBJ2-2, with TRBD2 identical over 8 bases. The CDR3 sequence is 22 residues long. Germline V gene lookup returns CDR1 LGHNA and CDR2 YSLEER. The V segment lost 0 bases and the J segment 5 bases; nucleotides outside the gene matches: 23. The CDR3: CASSQEGSGPQFGGGRTGELFF. In DNA, the CDR3 is TGCGCCAGCAGCCAAGAAGGGAGCGGACCCCAGTTCGGGGGGGGAAGAACCGGGGAGCTGTTTTTT.